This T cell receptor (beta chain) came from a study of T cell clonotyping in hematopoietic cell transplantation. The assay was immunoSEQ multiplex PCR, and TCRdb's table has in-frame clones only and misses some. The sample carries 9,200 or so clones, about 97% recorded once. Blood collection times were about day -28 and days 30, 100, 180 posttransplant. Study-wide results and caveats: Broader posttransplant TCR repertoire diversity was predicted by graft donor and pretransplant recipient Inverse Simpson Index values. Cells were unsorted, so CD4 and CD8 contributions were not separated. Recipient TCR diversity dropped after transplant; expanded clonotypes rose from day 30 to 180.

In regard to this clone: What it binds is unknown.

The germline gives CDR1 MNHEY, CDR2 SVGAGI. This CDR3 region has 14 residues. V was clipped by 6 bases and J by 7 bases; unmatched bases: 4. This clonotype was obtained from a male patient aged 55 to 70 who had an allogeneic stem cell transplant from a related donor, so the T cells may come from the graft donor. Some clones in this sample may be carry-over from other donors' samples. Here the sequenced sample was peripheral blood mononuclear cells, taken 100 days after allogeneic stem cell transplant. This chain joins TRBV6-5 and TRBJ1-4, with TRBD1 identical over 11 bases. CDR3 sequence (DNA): TGTGCCAGCAGCAGGGACAGGGGGGGTGAAAAACTGTTTTTT. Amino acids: CASSRDRGGEKLFF.